This T cell receptor (beta chain) was captured by sequencing in a study of response to subunit inactivated influenza vaccine. Findings of the study overall: There was a suggestion from the authors that each seasonal influenza vaccination recruits few new T cells.

The sample holds a few counts of this clonotype. Antigen specificity is unknown. TCRdb redid the calling of the RT-PCR reads with MiXCR, one entry per CDR3 protein. The profile covers 150,000 to 200,000 distinct CDR3 sequences, with approximately 12% appearing a single time and approximately 30% taken by the ten largest. A further study also used this sample, focusing on T cells expressing NK-cell markers. That paper states: The authors made TCR beta cDNA libraries by 5'RACE template switching. This switching added a universal primer site and UMIs.

The clonotype comes from a man aged 50 or older who received an inactivated influenza vaccine. The sample consisted of CD8+ T cells sorted from PBMCs, taken approximately 12 days after vaccination.

The CDR3 spells CATSRDGYTDAEAFF. CDR3 coding DNA: TGTGCCACCAGCAGAGACGGGTACACAGACGCTGAAGCTTTCTTT. The chain employs TRBV15 and TRBJ1-1; D not resolved. The V gene lost 0 bases and the J gene lost 6 bases, with 14 bases spanning the gap. The CDR3 length is 15 residues. Germline V gives CDR1 LNHNV, CDR2 YYDKDF (reference sequence).